The present T cell receptor beta chain was sequenced within a study of cytomegalovirus exposure and HLA in healthy donors. V dropped 3 bases and J dropped 1 base, with 9 bases sitting between them. Germline loops: CDR1 GTSNPN, CDR2 SVGIG (reference sequence). This CDR3 region has 13 residues. This clone was detected only a few times. The antigen is unknown. Amplification used 60 Vbeta primers and 13 Jbeta primers. Measured with immunoSEQ multiplex PCR; TCRdb has only the in-frame clones, and not every one. Of around 150,000 clones detected, approximately 70% appear once; the ten largest clones hold roughly 7.1%. General study findings and limits: The authors enumerated roughly 160 TCR beta chains as linked to cytomegalovirus. The authors reported that TCR beta sequences could predict HLA-A and HLA-B alleles. These predictions were accurate for most subjects in the first cohort. Later genetic work tied a missense DCLRE1C variant to beta-chain V and J trimming.

The V and J genes are TRBV30 and TRBJ1-1; D perhaps matches TRBD1 (6 bases). The receptor was derived from a man in his forties in good health and CMV-seropositive. The specimen sequenced was PBMCs. In DNA, the CDR3 is TGTGCCTGGAGCGGACAGAGGAACACTGAAGCTTTCTTT. Translation gives CAWSGQRNTEAFF.